These 30 T cell receptor beta chains were sequenced from one sample in a study of blood T cell repertoires in COVID-19. The table came from immunoSEQ multiplex PCR; TCRdb's copy has only in-frame clones and leaves some out. The table records some 66,000 clones, about 90% of them present only once. The sample consisted of peripheral blood. The receptors here all came from a human donor in a cohort sampled during active COVID-19.

Only one count was recorded for this clone. V usage is TRBV4-2 and J usage is TRBJ2-2; D unclear. This CDR3 comprises 18 residues. Trimming stripped 0 bases from V and 1 base from J, with 15 bases between. CDR1 and CDR2 (germline): LGHNA, YNFKEQ. The CDR3 nucleotides are TGTGCCAGCAGCCAAGATCTAGTACGCGATTTGAACACCGGGGAGCTGTTTTTT. Translating it yields CASSQDLVRDLNTGELFF.

The chain combines TRBV5-4 with TRBJ2-1; 7 bases agree with TRBD1. The CDR3 runs 15 residues. Losses at the gene ends were 0 bases for V and 3 bases for J; bases not matched to a gene: 3. Per the germline V gene, CDR1 is SGHNT and CDR2 is YYREEE (reference sequence). The DNA for the CDR3 is TGTGCCAGCAGCTTGGAACAGGGGAACTACAATGAGCAGTTCTTC. It encodes CASSLEQGNYNEQFF.

CDR3 DNA: TGTGCCAGTAGTATTGCGACAGGGGACAATGAGCAGTTCTTC. It is translated as CASSIATGDNEQFF. The rearrangement joins TRBV19 to TRBJ2-1, with 8 positions matching TRBD1. In germline, CDR1 is LNHDA, CDR2 SQIVND (reference sequence). V lost 3 bases, J lost 5 bases, and 3 bases stayed unmatched. The CDR3 length is 14 residues.

CDR3 sequence: CASSPRMDSRLNQPQHF. CDR3 DNA sequence: TGTGCCAGCAGTCCTCGGATGGACAGCCGCCTCAATCAGCCCCAGCATTTT. The chain combines TRBV28 with TRBJ1-5; D is perhaps TRBD1 (6 bases). Germline CDR1 and CDR2: MDHEN and SYDVKM. The CDR3 sequence is 17 residues long. V was pared by 5 bases and J by 3 bases, with 20 bases between.

CDR3 protein: CASSQDLASGIYEQYF. CDR3 in DNA: TGTGCCAGCAGCCAAGATCTGGCTAGCGGGATCTACGAGCAGTACTTC. J is TRBJ2-7 and V is TRBV3-1 (or the pseudogene TRBV3-2); TRBD2 matches 9 bases. With 0 bases clipped from V and 3 bases from J, the junction kept 6 bases outside the gene matches. In germline, CDR1 is LGHDT, CDR2 YNNKEL (reference sequence). This CDR3 has 16 amino acids.

The rearrangement uses TRBV9 and TRBJ1-6; TRBD1 is a possible D gene (5 bases). V was clipped by 3 bases and J by 7 bases, with 20 bases between them. The germline CDR1 and CDR2 sequences are SGDLS and YYNGEE. The CDR3 is 17 amino acids. The CDR3 DNA follows: TGTGCCAGCAGCGCACAAATTAAGACAGCTAGGAATTCACCCCTCCACTTT. Its translation is CASSAQIKTARNSPLHF.

DNA for the CDR3: TGTGCCAGCAGCTTATCTCTCGGGGAGCAGTACTTC. This translates into CASSLSLGEQYF. The chain combines TRBV7-9 with TRBJ2-7; D gene unclear. Germline-derived CDR1 and CDR2 are SEHNR and FQNEAQ (reference sequence). V lost 2 bases to trimming and J lost 7 bases, with 9 bases between them. The CDR3 consists of 12 residues.

V is TRBV19 and J is TRBJ1-2; TRBD1 agrees at 7 bases. The CDR3 is made up of 13 amino acids. V lost 7 bases to trimming and J lost 6 bases; unmatched junction nucleotides: 8. Germline CDR1 reads LNHDA; CDR2 reads SQIVND (reference sequence). CDR3 sequence (DNA): TGTGCCAGTACTAGGGGGCGGTTTGATGGCTACACCTTC. This gives the protein CASTRGRFDGYTF. Filled out from reference TRBV19 and TRBJ1-2, the complete variable domain reads DGGITQSPKYLFRKEGQNVTLSCEQNLNHDAMYWYRQDPGQGLRLIYYSQIVNDFQKGDIAEGYSVSREKKESFPLTVTSAQKNPTAFYLCASTRGRFDGYTFGSGTRLTVV.

This clone came up once. This chain uses TRBV9 with TRBJ2-7; 14 nucleotides line up with TRBD2. Trimming removed 4 bases from V and 7 bases from J; junction bases left unmatched: 13. CDR3 length: 17 amino acids. Per the germline V gene, CDR1 is SGDLS and CDR2 is YYNGEE. The CDR3 DNA follows: TGTGCCAGCAGCCCCGCCCCGGGACTAGCGGGAGTCGGGGAGCAGTACTTC. As protein: CASSPAPGLAGVGEQYF.

The V call is TRBV19, the J call TRBJ1-2, with D maybe TRBD1 (6 bases). The V end lost 5 bases, the J end lost 8 bases, and 12 bases lay between the germline ends. This CDR3 has 12 residues. Germline CDR1 LNHDA, CDR2 SQIVND (reference sequence). The CDR3 bases are TGTGCCAGTAGTGCCCACAGGGCGGGCTACACCTTC. Its protein product is CASSAHRAGYTF.

This clone showed up just a few times. This rearrangement joins TRBV7-6 to TRBJ2-7; D remains unclear. The germline V gene has CDR1 SGHVS and CDR2 FNYEAQ. The CDR3 extends over 15 amino acids. V was trimmed by 1 base and J by 5 bases, leaving 15 bases between them. The CDR3 region is CASSLGLVSSDEQYF. The CDR3 DNA reads as TGTGCCAGCAGCTTAGGCCTAGTGAGCAGCGACGAGCAGTACTTC.

The chain is built from TRBV5-7 and TRBJ2-7, with TRBD1 matching 9 bases. TRBV5-7 belongs to the ORF category, with a function that is uncertain. With 2 bases clipped from V and 12 bases from J, the junction kept 12 bases outside the gene matches. This CDR3 has 14 residues. Here the CDR3 reads CASSLWEPGTGRYF. The CDR3, as DNA: TGTGCCAGCAGCTTATGGGAGCCCGGGACAGGGAGGTACTTC.

The rearrangement uses TRBV6-1 and TRBJ2-2; TRBD1 might be the D (5 bases). The CDR3 contains 17 residues. Germline V gene sequence: CDR1 MNHNS, CDR2 SASEGT. V lost 2 bases, J lost 4 bases, and 17 bases lay in between. CDR3 loop: CASSENPQGTITGELFF. DNA of the CDR3: TGTGCCAGCAGTGAAAACCCGCAGGGAACTATCACCGGGGAGCTGTTTTTT.

This clone has more than one count but fewer than ten. In nucleotides, the CDR3 is TGCGCCAGCAGCCAAGATCAGGGGGCCCCCTATGGCTACACCTTC. This codes for CASSQDQGAPYGYTF. The chain has TRBV4-3 and TRBJ1-2; 8 bases align to TRBD1. CDR1 and CDR2 from the germline V gene are LGHNA and YSLEER. V lost 0 bases to trimming and J lost 4 bases; unmatched junction nucleotides: 4. This CDR3 has 15 residues.

The chain joins TRBV24-1 to TRBJ2-2, with 16 bases fitting TRBD2. The V and J ends lost 4 bases and 4 bases, in that order; junction bases with no gene match: 8. The CDR3 has 19 amino acids. CDR1 and CDR2 (germline): KGHDR, SFDVKD. CDR3 sequence (DNA): TGTGCCACCAGTGAAAGACCGGGACTAGCGGGAGGGGGCACCGGGGAGCTGTTTTTT. This encodes CATSERPGLAGGGTGELFF.

The V call is TRBV9, the J call TRBJ1-5; maybe TRBD1 (6 bases). Trimming stripped 0 bases from V and 4 bases from J, with 17 bases between. Germline V gene sequence: CDR1 SGDLS, CDR2 YYNGEE. The CDR3 is 17 residues long. This CDR3 reads CASSVGVDSTLNQPQHF. In DNA, the CDR3 is TGTGCCAGCAGCGTAGGGGTGGACAGCACCTTAAATCAGCCCCAGCATTTT.

The V gene is TRBV18, the J gene TRBJ2-7; TRBD1 is a possible D gene (5 bases). Looked up from germline, CDR1 is KGHSH and CDR2 is LQKENI. This CDR3 has 13 residues. With 1 base removed from V and 1 base from J, the gap between germline ends came to 5 bases. CDR3 bases: TGTGCCAGCTCACCACAGGGGTCCTACGAGCAGTACTTC. Translation: CASSPQGSYEQYF.

This chain links TRBV19 with TRBJ1-2; D is possibly TRBD1 (5 bases). V dropped 4 bases and J dropped 7 bases, with 13 bases sitting between them. The germline CDR1 and CDR2 sequences are LNHDA and SQIVND (reference sequence). CDR3 length: 13 residues. The CDR3 nucleotides are TGTGCCAGTAGTAGGACACCGCCGGTTGGCTACACCTTC. Translating gives CASSRTPPVGYTF.

The gene calls are TRBV2 and TRBJ2-1, with 10 nucleotides matching TRBD2. CDR3 length: 13 residues. The V gene end was trimmed by 5 bases and the J gene end by 10 bases; junction bases not matched to a gene: 5. The germline gives CDR1 SNHLY, CDR2 FYNNEI. In nucleotides, the CDR3 is TGTGCCAGCAGTATCTTTAGCGGGGGGGAGCAGTTCTTC. It codes for CASSIFSGGEQFF.

The J gene is TRBJ2-5, the V gene TRBV7-9; TRBD1 matches at 7 bases. J lost 4 bases, V lost 5 bases, and 4 bases had no gene match. CDR3 length: 13 amino acids. The germline V gene has CDR1 SEHNR and CDR2 FQNEAQ (reference sequence). The CDR3 DNA sequence: TGTGCCAGCAGCAAAACAGGGGTAGAGACCCAGTACTTC. This gives the protein CASSKTGVETQYF.

The V call is TRBV18, the J call TRBJ2-2, with TRBD1 matching 9 bases. V shed 5 bases and J 8 bases; nucleotides not matched to a gene: 9. The CDR3 spans 15 residues. The germline CDR1 and CDR2 sequences are KGHSH and LQKENI. The CDR3 DNA reads TGTGCCAGCTCATCTCAGGACAGGGGAACGGGGGAGCTGTTTTTT. Protein: CASSSQDRGTGELFF.

The chain employs TRBV7-2 and TRBJ2-3, with 7 bases aligning to TRBD2. The germline CDR1 and CDR2 sequences are SGHTA and FQGNSA. CDR3 length: 15 amino acids. With 5 bases clipped from V and 0 bases from J, the junction kept 5 bases outside the gene matches. This CDR3 reads CASSLSGKSTDTQYF. The CDR3 DNA sequence: TGTGCCAGCAGCCTGAGCGGGAAAAGCACAGATACGCAGTATTTT.

The chain is built from TRBV19 and TRBJ2-7, with 11 bases that match TRBD1. The CDR3 loop spans 13 amino acids. V was pared by 4 bases and J by 6 bases, with 2 bases of the junction left unmatched. CDR1 is LNHDA, CDR2 SQIVND, per germline (reference sequence). The CDR3 bases are TGTGCCAGTAGTAGCGGACAGGGGGCCGAGCAGTACTTC. It specifies CASSSGQGAEQYF.

The chain recombines TRBV5-4 with TRBJ1-1, with 9 bases matching TRBD1. J was trimmed by 7 bases and V by 4 bases; bases with no gene match: 11. The CDR3 is 15 amino acids. CDR1 is SGHNT and CDR2 is YYREEE in the germline V gene (reference sequence). The DNA of the CDR3 is TGTGCCAGCAGCCAGTCTGGGACAGGGACTTTTGAAGCTTTCTTT. As protein: CASSQSGTGTFEAFF. Combining the CDR3 with reference TRBV5-4 and TRBJ1-1 gives the whole variable domain ETGVTQSPTHLIKTRGQQVTLRCSSQSGHNTVSWYQQALGQGPQFIFQYYREEENGRGNFPPRFSGLQFPNYSSELNVNALELDDSALYLCASSQSGTGTFEAFFGQGTRLTVV.

This sequence joins TRBV5-1 and TRBJ2-7; 9 bases fit TRBD1. The CDR3 has 15 residues. Germline-derived CDR1 and CDR2 are SGHRS and YFSETQ. With V trimmed by 4 bases and J by 0 bases, 5 bases remained unmatched. This chain's CDR3 is CASSQTGGSSYEQYF. The CDR3 bases are TGCGCCAGCAGCCAGACAGGGGGAAGCTCCTACGAGCAGTACTTC.

The V call is TRBV9, the J call TRBJ1-4; 9 bases are shared with TRBD1. The CDR3 has 15 amino acids. With 3 bases clipped from V and 8 bases from J, the junction kept 8 bases outside the gene matches. The germline gives CDR1 SGDLS, CDR2 YYNGEE. CDR3 loop: CASSGGQGNGEKLFF. CDR3 DNA sequence: TGTGCCAGCAGCGGGGGACAGGGTAATGGCGAAAAACTGTTTTTT.

V usage is TRBV19 and J usage is TRBJ1-2; 7 nucleotides align to TRBD1. This CDR3 region has 14 residues. Germline V gene lookup returns CDR1 LNHDA and CDR2 SQIVND (reference sequence). V was pared by 7 bases and J by 8 bases, with 13 bases of the junction left unmatched. The CDR3 DNA reads as TGTGCCAGTACCGGAAACCGACAGGGCGGAGGCTACACCTTC. Protein: CASTGNRQGGGYTF.

The J gene is TRBJ2-5, the V gene TRBV27; 10 bases match TRBD2. Germline assignment: CDR1 MNHEY and CDR2 SMNVEV (reference sequence). J gave up 7 bases and V 2 bases, and 4 bases lay outside the gene matches. The CDR3 totals 14 residues. Written as DNA, the CDR3 is TGTGCCAGCAGTTTAAGCGGGGGGGCCGTGACCCAGTACTTC. Translating gives CASSLSGGAVTQYF.

V usage is TRBV2 and J usage is TRBJ2-4, with 10 bases matching TRBD2. After removal of 4 bases from V and 9 bases from J, the junction contained 18 bases not matched to a gene. This CDR3 contains 18 residues. Germline CDR1 SNHLY, CDR2 FYNNEI. CDR3 in DNA: TGTGCCAGCAGTGGTCCGGCTAGCGGGGGTCTCGGGGGTGGCATTCAGTACTTC. This gives the protein CASSGPASGGLGGGIQYF.

This chain joins TRBV2 and TRBJ2-1; 7 nucleotides agree with TRBD1. The CDR3 loop spans 15 amino acids. After removal of 7 bases from V and 6 bases from J, the junction contained 12 bases not matched to a gene. The germline V gene encodes CDR1 SNHLY and CDR2 FYNNEI. CDR3: CASMKDRALRNEQFF. As DNA, the CDR3 is TGTGCCAGCATGAAAGACAGGGCCCTCCGCAATGAGCAGTTCTTC.